This T cell receptor (beta chain) was captured in a study of chemoradiotherapy in HPV16-positive cancers. Across the study: Candidate HPV-specific T-cell clones and common TCR motifs came from functional assays in two HPV16-positive patients.

V lost 4 bases and J lost 9, with 19 bases in between. The CDR3 loop spans 15 amino acids. Germline V gene lookup returns CDR1 MNHEY and CDR2 SVGAGI. Clones were read by immunoSEQ multiplex PCR, and TCRdb kept only the in-frame ones, dropping some. The sample comprises 25,000 to 30,000 clones, more than 80% of which are singletons, and more than 20% rests with the top ten. The TCR originated in a human donor with HPV-associated anogenital cancer. Specimen: blood, collected from a patient who underwent chemoradiotherapy. The chain couples TRBV6-5 to TRBJ1-3; weak D call: TRBD1 (6 bases). CDR3 in amino acids: CASSSMDSLFGTIYF. DNA of the CDR3: TGTGCCAGCAGTTCCATGGACAGCCTGTTCGGCACCATATATTTT.